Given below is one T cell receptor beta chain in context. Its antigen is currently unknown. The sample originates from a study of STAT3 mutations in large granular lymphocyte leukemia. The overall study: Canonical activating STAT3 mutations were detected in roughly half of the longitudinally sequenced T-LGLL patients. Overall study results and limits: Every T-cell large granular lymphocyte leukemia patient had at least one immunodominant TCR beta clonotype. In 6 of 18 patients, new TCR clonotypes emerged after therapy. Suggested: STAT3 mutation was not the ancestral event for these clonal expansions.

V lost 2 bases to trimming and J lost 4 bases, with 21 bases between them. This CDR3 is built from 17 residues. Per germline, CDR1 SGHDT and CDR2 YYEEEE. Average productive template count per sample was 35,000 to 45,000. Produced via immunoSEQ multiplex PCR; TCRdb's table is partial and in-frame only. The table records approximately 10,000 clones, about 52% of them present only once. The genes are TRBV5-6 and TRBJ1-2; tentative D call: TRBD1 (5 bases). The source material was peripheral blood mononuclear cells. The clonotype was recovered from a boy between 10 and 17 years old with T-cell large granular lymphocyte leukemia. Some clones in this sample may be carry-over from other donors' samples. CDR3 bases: TGTGCCAGCAGCTTCCATCAGACAGTCCCCCTACCCTATGGCTACACCTTC. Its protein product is CASSFHQTVPLPYGYTF.